What follows describes a single T cell receptor (beta chain). No antigen is known for it. These data are taken from a study of post-analysis software for immune sequencing data. General study results and limits: Diversity measured as normalized Chao1 was significantly lower in multiple sclerosis patients than in controls. When the samples were clustered directly with F measure, those that had been prepared in the same batch showed strong co-clustering. When patients were compared with controls, about 5 TRBV segments were more frequent, TRBV5-6, TRBV5-1 and TRBV20-1 among them.

The germline CDR1 and CDR2 sequences are MNHEY and SVGAGI. This CDR3 is 15 amino acids long. Trimming left V 6 bases short and J 4 bases short, with 18 bases between. Each TCR beta cDNA library carried unique molecular identifiers. Using its own MiXCR run on the PCR reads, TCRdb lists one record per CDR3 protein. The sample shows about 540,000 distinct CDR3 sequences, around 36% of them seen only once. Sequenced material: blood. The TCR originated in a girl aged 2-17 years with multiple sclerosis. The V call is TRBV6-5, the J call TRBJ1-2; the D gene is possibly TRBD1 (5 bases). Here the CDR3 reads CASRPEQDLRYGYTF. The CDR3 nucleotides read TGTGCCAGCAGACCGGAACAGGACCTCCGCTATGGCTACACCTTC.